This T cell receptor (beta chain) was recorded in a study of T cell repertoires in cytomegalovirus infection. Study information: Well-studied HLA-B-restricted CMV epitopes were used in the study alongside recently identified HLA-C-restricted ones. Findings and limits, study-wide: Cumulative public TCR beta family frequency identified CMV carriers with the relevant HLA. The study found HLA-C-restricted CMV-specific TCR beta clonotypes dominating the ex vivo response.

To note about this clonotype: Its antigen is currently unknown.

Between the trimmed V and J ends, which lost 1 base and 1 base, there was a span of 7 bases. The CDR3 contains 14 residues. Germline V CDR1 and CDR2: MNHNS, SASEGT. TCRdb re-derived calls from the reads in MiXCR, one entry per CDR3 protein. The sample lists 680,000 or so distinct CDR3 sequences, around 30% occurring once. The chain is built from TRBV6-1 and TRBJ2-5; no clear D gene. This specimen consisted of cultured PBMCs, obtained from culture after CMV antigen stimulation. This clonotype was obtained from a human donor in good health (CMV status not recorded). Some clones in this sample may be carry-over from other donors' samples. Here the CDR3 DNA reads TGTGCCAGCAGTGAAGTTCTGGCCCAAGAGACCCAGTACTTC. Protein sequence: CASSEVLAQETQYF.